The present T cell receptor beta chain was sequenced within a study of CD8+CD57+ T cells in acquired aplastic anemia. The overall study: Sorted CD4+ and CD8+ cells gave an average of approximately 3.4 ug of DNA.

Whoever was chosen for sequencing had shown CD8+CD57+ cell expansion by flow cytometry. Each patient had severe acquired aplastic anemia. Trimming took 1 base from V and 0 from J, leaving 6 bases between them. The CDR3 covers 15 residues. In germline, CDR1 is KGHDR, CDR2 SFDVKD. The template used for profiling TCR beta VDJ and CDR3 was genomic DNA. TCRdb passed the reads through MiXCR, listing each CDR3 protein once. The table has some 140,000 distinct CDR3 sequences, approximately 52% seen once. The chain has TRBV24-1 and TRBJ2-1; no definite D call. The sequenced sample consisted of sorted CD4+, CD8+, or CD8+CD57+ T cells (not recorded which) from PBMCs. The receptor was derived from a human donor with aplastic anemia. CDR3 sequence (DNA): TGTGCCACCAGTGATTTAGCTGACTCCTACAATGAGCAGTTCTTC. Translation gives CATSDLADSYNEQFF.